This TCR beta chain is drawn from a study of cytomegalovirus exposure and HLA in healthy donors. Study background: The 95 to 150 validation repertoires used the same platform as the approximately 670 first-cohort repertoires, a later analysis reported.

The donors were in the 120-subject validation cohort, distinct from the roughly 670-subject first cohort. About this clone: Its antigen is unknown.

Per germline, CDR1 MGHRA and CDR2 YSYEKL. V lost 4 bases to trimming and J lost 0 bases, with 12 bases between them. CDR3 length: 15 amino acids. TCRdb's table, derived via immunoSEQ multiplex PCR, lists solely in-frame clones and lacks some. Of a few hundred thousand clones detected, around 91% appear once; the ten largest clones hold 0.3% to 0.4%. Study-wide results and limits: The authors enumerated 150 to 200 TCR beta chains as linked to cytomegalovirus. As confirmed in vitro, a few CMV-associated chains were specific for CMV antigens.

This chain uses TRBV4-1 with TRBJ1-2; the D gene is possibly TRBD1 (6 bases). This clonotype originated in a woman aged 18-30 years in good health and CMV-seronegative. Source material: PBMCs. In DNA, the CDR3 is TGCGCCAGCAGCCGCGACAGGAGGCCTAACTATGGCTACACCTTC. Protein product: CASSRDRRPNYGYTF.